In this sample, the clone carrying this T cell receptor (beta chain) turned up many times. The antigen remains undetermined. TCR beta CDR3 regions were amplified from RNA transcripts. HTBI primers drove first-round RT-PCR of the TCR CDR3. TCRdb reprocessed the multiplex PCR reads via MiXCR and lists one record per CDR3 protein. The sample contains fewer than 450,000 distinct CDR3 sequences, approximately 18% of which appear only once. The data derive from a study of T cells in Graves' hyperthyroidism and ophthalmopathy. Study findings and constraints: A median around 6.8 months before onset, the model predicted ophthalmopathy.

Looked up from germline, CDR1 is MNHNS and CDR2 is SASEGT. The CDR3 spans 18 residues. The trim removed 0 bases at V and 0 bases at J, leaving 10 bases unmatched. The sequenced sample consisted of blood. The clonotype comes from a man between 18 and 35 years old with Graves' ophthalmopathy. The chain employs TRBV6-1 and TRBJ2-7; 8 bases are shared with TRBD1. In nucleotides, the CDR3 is TGTGCCAGCAGTGAAGCCGGAACAGGGGGGCCTCTCTCCTACGAGCAGTACTTC. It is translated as CASSEAGTGGPLSYEQYF.